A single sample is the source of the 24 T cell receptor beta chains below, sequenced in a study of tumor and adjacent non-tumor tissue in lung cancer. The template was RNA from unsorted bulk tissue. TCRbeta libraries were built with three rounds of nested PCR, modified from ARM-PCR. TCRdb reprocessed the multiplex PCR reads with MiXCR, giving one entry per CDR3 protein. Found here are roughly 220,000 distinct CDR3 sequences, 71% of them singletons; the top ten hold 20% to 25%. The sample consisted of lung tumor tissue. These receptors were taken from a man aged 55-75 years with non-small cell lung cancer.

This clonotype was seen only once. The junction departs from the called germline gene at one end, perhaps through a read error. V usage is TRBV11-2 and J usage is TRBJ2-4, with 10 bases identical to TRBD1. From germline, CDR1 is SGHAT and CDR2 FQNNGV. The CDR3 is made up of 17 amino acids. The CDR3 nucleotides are TGTACCAGCAGCTTAGGGGGGACAGGGGCTGCCATAAACATTCAGTACTTC. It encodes CTSSLGGTGAAINIQYF.

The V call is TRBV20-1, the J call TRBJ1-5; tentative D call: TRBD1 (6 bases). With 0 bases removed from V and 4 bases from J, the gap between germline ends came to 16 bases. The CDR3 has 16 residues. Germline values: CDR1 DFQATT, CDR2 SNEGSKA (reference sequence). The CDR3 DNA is TGCAGTGCTAGAGAGATAGACGGGGGCCGAAATCAGCCCCAGCATTTT. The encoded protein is CSAREIDGGRNQPQHF.

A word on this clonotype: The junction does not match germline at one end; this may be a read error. CDR3 in DNA: TGCACCAGCAGTGCCGACAGGTTTAGCACAGATACGCAGTATTTT. It encodes CTSSADRFSTDTQYF. The chain is built from TRBV10-1 and TRBJ2-3, with TRBD1 as a possible D gene (6 bases). Germline CDR1 is WNHNN and CDR2 is SYGVQD (reference sequence). CDR3 length: 15 residues.

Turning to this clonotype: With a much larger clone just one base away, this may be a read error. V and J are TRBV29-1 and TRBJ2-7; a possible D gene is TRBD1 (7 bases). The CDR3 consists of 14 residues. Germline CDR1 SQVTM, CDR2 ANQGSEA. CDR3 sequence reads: CSLEMGAGGYEQYF. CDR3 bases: TGCAGCCTTGAAATGGGGGCAGGGGGGTACGAGCAGTACTTC.

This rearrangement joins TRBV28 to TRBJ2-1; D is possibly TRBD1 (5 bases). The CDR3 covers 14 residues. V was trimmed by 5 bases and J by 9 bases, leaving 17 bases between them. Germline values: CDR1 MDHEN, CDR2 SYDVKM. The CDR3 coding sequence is TGTGCCAGCAGTCCCGGACATATGACCGGTGAGCAGTTCTTC. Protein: CASSPGHMTGEQFF.

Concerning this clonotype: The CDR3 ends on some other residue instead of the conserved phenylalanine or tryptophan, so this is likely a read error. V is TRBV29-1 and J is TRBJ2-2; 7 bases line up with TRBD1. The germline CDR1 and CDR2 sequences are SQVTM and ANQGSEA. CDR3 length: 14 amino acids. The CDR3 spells CSVVGQWNTEELFL. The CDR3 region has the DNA TGCAGCGTTGTGGGACAGTGGAACACCGAGGAGCTGTTTTTA.

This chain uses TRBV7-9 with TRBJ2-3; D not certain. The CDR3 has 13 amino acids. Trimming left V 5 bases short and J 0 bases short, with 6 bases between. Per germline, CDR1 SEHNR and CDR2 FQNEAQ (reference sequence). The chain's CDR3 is CASSISSTDTQYF. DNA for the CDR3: TGTGCCAGCAGCATAAGTAGCACAGATACGCAGTATTTT. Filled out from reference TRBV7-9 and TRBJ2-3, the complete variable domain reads DTGVSQNPRHKITKRGQNVTFRCDPISEHNRLYWYRQTLGQGPEFLTYFQNEAQLEKSRLLSDRFSAERPKGSFSTLEIQRTEQGDSAMYLCASSISSTDTQYFGPGTRLTVL.

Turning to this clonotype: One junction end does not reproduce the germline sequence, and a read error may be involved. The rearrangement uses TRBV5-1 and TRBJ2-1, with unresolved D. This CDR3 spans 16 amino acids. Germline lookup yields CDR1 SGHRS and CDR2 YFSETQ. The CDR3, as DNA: TGCGCCAGCAGCTTGGCCAATACAGTTACCTACAATGAGCAATTCTTC. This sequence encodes CASSLANTVTYNEQFF.

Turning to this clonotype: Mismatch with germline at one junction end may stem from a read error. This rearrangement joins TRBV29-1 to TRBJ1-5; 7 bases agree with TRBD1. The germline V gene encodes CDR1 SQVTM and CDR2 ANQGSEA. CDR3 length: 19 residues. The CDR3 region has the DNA TGCGGCGTTGGGGGACTTCGGGTGTGCCACGACAGGGCCAATCAGCCCCAGCATTTT. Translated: CGVGGLRVCHDRANQPQHF.

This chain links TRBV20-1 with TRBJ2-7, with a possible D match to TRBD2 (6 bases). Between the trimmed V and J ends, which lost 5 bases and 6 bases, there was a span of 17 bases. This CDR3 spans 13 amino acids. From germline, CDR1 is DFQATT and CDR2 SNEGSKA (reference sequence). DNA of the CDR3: TGCAGTGCTCAGACTGGCGGGATATTCGAGCAGTACTTC. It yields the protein CSAQTGGIFEQYF.

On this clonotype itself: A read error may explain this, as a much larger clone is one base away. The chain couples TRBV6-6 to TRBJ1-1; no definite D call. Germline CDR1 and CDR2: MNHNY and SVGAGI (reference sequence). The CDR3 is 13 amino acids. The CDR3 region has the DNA TGTGTCAGCAGTTACAACGACGGAACTGAAGCTTTCTTT. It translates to CVSSYNDGTEAFF.

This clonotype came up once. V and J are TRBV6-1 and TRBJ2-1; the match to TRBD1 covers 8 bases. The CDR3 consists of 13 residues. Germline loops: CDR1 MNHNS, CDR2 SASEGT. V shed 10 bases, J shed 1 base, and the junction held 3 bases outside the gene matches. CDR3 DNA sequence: TGTGCCAACAGACAGGGGTCCTACAATGAGCAGTTCTTC. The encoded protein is CANRQGSYNEQFF.

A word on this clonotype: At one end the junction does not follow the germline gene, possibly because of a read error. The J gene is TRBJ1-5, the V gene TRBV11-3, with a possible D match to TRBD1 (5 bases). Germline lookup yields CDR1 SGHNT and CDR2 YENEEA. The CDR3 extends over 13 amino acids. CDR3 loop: CPSSTGVHQPQHF. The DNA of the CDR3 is TGTCCCAGCAGTACGGGGGTTCATCAGCCTCAGCATTTT.

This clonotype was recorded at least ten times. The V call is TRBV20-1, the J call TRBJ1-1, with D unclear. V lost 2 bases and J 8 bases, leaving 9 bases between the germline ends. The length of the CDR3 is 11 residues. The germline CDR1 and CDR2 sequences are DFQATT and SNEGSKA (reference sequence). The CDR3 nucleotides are TGCAGTGCTAGACATGGAGAGGAAGCTTTCTTT. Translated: CSARHGEEAFF.

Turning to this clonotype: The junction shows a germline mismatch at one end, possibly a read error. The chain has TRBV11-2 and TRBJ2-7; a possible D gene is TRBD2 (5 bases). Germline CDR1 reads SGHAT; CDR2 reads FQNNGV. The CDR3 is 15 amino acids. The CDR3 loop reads CASSLGPEDSYEQQF. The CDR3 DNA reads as TGTGCCAGCAGCTTAGGCCCAGAGGACTCCTACGAGCAGCAGTTC. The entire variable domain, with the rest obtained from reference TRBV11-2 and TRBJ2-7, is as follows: EAGVAQSPRYKIIEKRQSVAFWCNPISGHATLYWYQQILGQGPKLLIQFQNNGVVDDSQLPKDRFSAERLKGVDSTLKIQPAKLEDSAVYLCASSLGPEDSYEQQFGPGTRLTVT.

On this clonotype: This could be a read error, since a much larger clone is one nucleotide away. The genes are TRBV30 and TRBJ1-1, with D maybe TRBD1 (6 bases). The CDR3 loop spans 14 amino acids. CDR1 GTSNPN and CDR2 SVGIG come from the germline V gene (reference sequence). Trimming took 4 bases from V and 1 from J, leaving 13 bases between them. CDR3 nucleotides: TGTGCCTGGACTCCGGACAGACCGAACACTGAAGCTTTCTTT. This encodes CAWTPDRPNTEAFF.

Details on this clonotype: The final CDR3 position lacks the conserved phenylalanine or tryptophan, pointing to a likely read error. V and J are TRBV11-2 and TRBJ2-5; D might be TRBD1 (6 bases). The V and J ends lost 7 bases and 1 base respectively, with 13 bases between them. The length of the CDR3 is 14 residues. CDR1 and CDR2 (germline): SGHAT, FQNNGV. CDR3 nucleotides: TGTGCCAGCAACTCTCGACAGGTCCAAGAGACCCAGTACCTC. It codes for CASNSRQVQETQYL.

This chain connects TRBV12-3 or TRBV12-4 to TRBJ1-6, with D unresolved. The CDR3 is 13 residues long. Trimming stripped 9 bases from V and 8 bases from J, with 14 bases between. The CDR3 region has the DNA TGTGCCAGATCGTTTACTAGGGATTCACCCCTCCACTTT. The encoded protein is CARSFTRDSPLHF.

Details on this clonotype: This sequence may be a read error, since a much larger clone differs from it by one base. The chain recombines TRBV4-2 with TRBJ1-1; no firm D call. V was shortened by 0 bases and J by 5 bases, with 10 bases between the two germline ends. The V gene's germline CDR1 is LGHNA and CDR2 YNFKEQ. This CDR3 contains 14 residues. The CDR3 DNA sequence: TGTGCCAGCAGCCAAGAGAGGAGGGTGACTGAAGCTTTCTTT. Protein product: CASSQERRVTEAFF.

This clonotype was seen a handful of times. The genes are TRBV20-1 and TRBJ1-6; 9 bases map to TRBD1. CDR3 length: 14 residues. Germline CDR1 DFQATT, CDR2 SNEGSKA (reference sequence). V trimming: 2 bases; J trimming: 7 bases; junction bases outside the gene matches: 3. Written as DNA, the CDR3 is TGCAGTGCTAGAATTGGGACAGGGAATTCACCCCTCCACTTT. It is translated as CSARIGTGNSPLHF.

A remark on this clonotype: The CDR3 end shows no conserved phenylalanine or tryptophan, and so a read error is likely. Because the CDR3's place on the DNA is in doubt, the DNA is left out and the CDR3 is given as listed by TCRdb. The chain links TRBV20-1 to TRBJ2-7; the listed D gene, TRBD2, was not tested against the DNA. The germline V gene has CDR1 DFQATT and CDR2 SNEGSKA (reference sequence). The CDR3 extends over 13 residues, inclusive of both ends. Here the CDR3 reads CSARGLTGREQYI.

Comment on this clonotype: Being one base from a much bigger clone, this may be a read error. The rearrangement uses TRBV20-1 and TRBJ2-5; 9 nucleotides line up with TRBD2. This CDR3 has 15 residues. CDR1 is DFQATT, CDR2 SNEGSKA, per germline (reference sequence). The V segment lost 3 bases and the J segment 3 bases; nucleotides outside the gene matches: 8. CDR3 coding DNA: TGCAGTGCTAGTAGGCTAGCGGGGCGGGAAGAGACCCAGTACTTC. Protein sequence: CSASRLAGREETQYF.

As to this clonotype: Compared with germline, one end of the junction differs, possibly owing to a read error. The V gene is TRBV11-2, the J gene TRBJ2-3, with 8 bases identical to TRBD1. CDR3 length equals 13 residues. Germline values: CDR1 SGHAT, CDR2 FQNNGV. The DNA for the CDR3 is TGTGCCAGCGGCCCGCAGGGGGCACATACGAAGTATTTT. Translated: CASGPQGAHTKYF. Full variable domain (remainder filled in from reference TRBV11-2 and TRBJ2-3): EAGVAQSPRYKIIEKRQSVAFWCNPISGHATLYWYQQILGQGPKLLIQFQNNGVVDDSQLPKDRFSAERLKGVDSTLKIQPAKLEDSAVYLCASGPQGAHTKYFGPGTRLTVL.

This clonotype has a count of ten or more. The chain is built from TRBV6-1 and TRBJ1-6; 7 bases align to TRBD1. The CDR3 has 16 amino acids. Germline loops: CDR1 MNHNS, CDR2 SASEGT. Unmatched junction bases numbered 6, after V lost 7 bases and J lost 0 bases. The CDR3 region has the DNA TGTGCCAGCATGACAGGGTGGAGCTCCTATAATTCACCCCTCCACTTT. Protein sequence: CASMTGWSSYNSPLHF.